Below are 12 T cell receptor beta chains sequenced from a single sample in a study of cytomegalovirus exposure and HLA in healthy donors. Researchers ran the PCR with 60 Vbeta and 13 Jbeta primers. Repertoires were generated with immunoSEQ multiplex PCR, while TCRdb's copy carries only in-frame clones and drops some. The sample consists of about 120,000 clones, around 80% of them appearing once. Sequences were obtained from PBMCs. The receptors derive from a female donor in good health and CMV-seronegative.

The sample holds one count of this clone. The V gene is TRBV5-1, the J gene TRBJ2-4, with 10 bases identical to TRBD1. Germline-derived CDR1 and CDR2 are SGHRS and YFSETQ. This CDR3 region has 14 residues. With 4 bases clipped from V and 8 bases from J, the junction kept 6 bases outside the gene matches. CDR3 coding DNA: TGCGCCAGCAGCCCAGGACAGGGGGATGACATTCAGTACTTC. Translating it yields CASSPGQGDDIQYF.

The genes are TRBV6-1 and TRBJ2-7, with D unclear. The CDR3 contains 14 residues. V was clipped by 5 bases and J by 0 bases, with 11 bases between them. In germline, CDR1 is MNHNS, CDR2 SASEGT. The CDR3 DNA sequence: TGTGCCAGCAGTACTGCCCACCCCTCCTACGAGCAGTACTTC. This gives the protein CASSTAHPSYEQYF.

In nucleotides, the CDR3 is TGTGCCAGCAGCGTGGAGTTGGGTTACTCCTACGAGCAGTACTTC. Protein sequence: CASSVELGYSYEQYF. The V gene is TRBV9, the J gene TRBJ2-7; no clear D gene. The germline gives CDR1 SGDLS, CDR2 YYNGEE. The length of the CDR3 is 15 residues. Trimming left V 2 bases short and J 0 bases short, with 12 bases between.

The chain carries TRBV2 and TRBJ1-5; possibly TRBD1 for D (6 bases). V lost 9 bases to trimming and J lost 2 bases, with 14 bases between them. Germline lookup yields CDR1 SNHLY and CDR2 FYNNEI. This CDR3 is built from 14 residues. Here the CDR3 DNA reads TGTGCCAGGGGGGGGGCTTCGGGCAATCAGCCCCAGCATTTT. This codes for CARGGASGNQPQHF.

The chain combines TRBV11-2 with TRBJ2-7; D not certain. Trimming shortened V by 1 base and J by 5 bases, and 6 bases separated the two germline ends. CDR1 is SGHAT, CDR2 FQNNGV, per germline. This CDR3 has 12 residues. The CDR3 DNA reads TGTGCCAGCAGCTTAGTTTTAGACGAGCAGTACTTC. Protein: CASSLVLDEQYF.

CDR3 residues: CSVVAGGEVLFTEAFF. CDR3 in DNA: TGCAGCGTTGTGGCAGGGGGCGAGGTTCTGTTTACTGAAGCTTTCTTT. This rearrangement joins TRBV29-1 to TRBJ1-1; 8 nucleotides line up with TRBD1. V lost 4 bases to trimming and J lost 5 bases; unmatched junction nucleotides: 15. This CDR3 region has 16 residues. Per the germline V gene, CDR1 is SQVTM and CDR2 is ANQGSEA. The full variable domain, rest sourced from reference TRBV29-1 and TRBJ1-1, is SAVISQKPSRDICQRGTSLTIQCQVDSQVTMMFWYRQQPGQSLTLIATANQGSEATYESGFVIDKFPISRPNLTFSTLTVSNMSPEDSSIYLCSVVAGGEVLFTEAFFGQGTRLTVV.

The V call is TRBV5-6, the J call TRBJ2-7, with TRBD1 matching 10 bases. J gave up 3 bases and V 3 bases, and 15 bases lay outside the gene matches. There are 18 residues in the CDR3. Germline values: CDR1 SGHDT, CDR2 YYEEEE. The CDR3 DNA reads TGTGCCAGCAGCTCCGCCGGGACAGGGGCCCCCGACTACTACGAGCAGTACTTC. Translation gives CASSSAGTGAPDYYEQYF.

V is TRBV27 and J is TRBJ1-1; D gene uncertain. V shed 8 bases and J shed 6 bases, with 19 bases lying between them. The CDR3 length is 14 residues. Germline CDR1 and CDR2: MNHEY and SMNVEV (reference sequence). The CDR3 region has the DNA TGTGCCAGCGGACGCAGCGGGGTTGCTCCTGAAGCTTTCTTT. As protein: CASGRSGVAPEAFF.

This chain links TRBV6-5 with TRBJ2-3; 7 positions match TRBD1. Trimming cost V 6 bases and J 4 bases; bases outside gene matches: 7. The CDR3 extends over 14 amino acids. CDR1 is MNHEY and CDR2 is SVGAGI in the germline V gene. The CDR3, as DNA: TGTGCCAGCAGACCGACGACAGGGTCAGATACGCAGTATTTT. This codes for CASRPTTGSDTQYF.

The chain has TRBV6-4 and TRBJ2-3; the match to TRBD2 covers 10 bases. From germline, CDR1 is MRHNA and CDR2 SNTAGT. V shed 3 bases, J shed 5 bases, and the junction held 5 bases outside the gene matches. CDR3 size: 15 residues. The CDR3 DNA reads as TGTGCCAGCAGTGAAACTAGCGGGGACGTAGATACGCAGTATTTT. It codes for CASSETSGDVDTQYF.

This clone is a singleton in its sample. V is TRBV5-1 and J is TRBJ2-1, with TRBD1 matching over 8 bases. The CDR3 is 14 amino acids. After removal of 4 bases from V and 10 bases from J, the junction contained 10 bases not matched to a gene. Germline loops: CDR1 SGHRS, CDR2 YFSETQ. CDR3 sequence reads: CASSGDRGVREQFF. CDR3 in DNA: TGCGCCAGCAGCGGTGACAGGGGCGTCCGAGAGCAGTTCTTC. Looking up the rest from reference TRBV5-1 and TRBJ2-1 gives the full variable domain: KAGVTQTPRYLIKTRGQQVTLSCSPISGHRSVSWYQQTPGQGLQFLFEYFSETQRNKGNFPGRFSGRQFSNSRSEMNVSTLELGDSALYLCASSGDRGVREQFFGPGTRLTVL.

Remarks on this clone: At one of its ends the junction is not consistent with the germline gene, which may arise from a read error. The chain joins TRBV7-9 to TRBJ2-5, with TRBD1 identical over 7 bases. The CDR3 spans 17 residues. Looked up from germline, CDR1 is SEHNR and CDR2 is FQNEAQ (reference sequence). CDR3 nucleotide sequence: TGTTCCAGCAGCTTAGAAGTCGGGACAGCCACGACGGAGACCCAGTACTTC. Its translation is CSSSLEVGTATTETQYF.